This TCR beta chain was observed in a study of early T cells in non-severe SARS-CoV-2 infection. Germline V lookup: CDR1 LGHNA, CDR2 YSLEER. The CDR3 loop spans 16 amino acids. This clonotype occurred many times. The junction departs from germline at one end; a sequencing error may be responsible. Unique molecular identifiers were attached to individual cDNA molecules. TCRdb analysed the 5' RACE reads with MiXCR anew, one entry per CDR3 protein. Seen here are more than 60,000 distinct CDR3 sequences, around 4.7% observed once, and the top ten hold around 5.2%. Sequenced: whole blood. The receptor was isolated from an adult who was a healthcare worker with PCR-confirmed SARS-CoV-2 infection or an uninfected control (not recorded which). The rearrangement links TRBV4-3 to TRBJ1-6; possible D gene TRBD1, 6 bases. For the CDR3, the DNA is TGCGCCAGCAGCCAAGAGTTTGCAGGGGCGGCTTCACCCCTCCATTTT. Amino acid sequence: CASSQEFAGAASPLHF.